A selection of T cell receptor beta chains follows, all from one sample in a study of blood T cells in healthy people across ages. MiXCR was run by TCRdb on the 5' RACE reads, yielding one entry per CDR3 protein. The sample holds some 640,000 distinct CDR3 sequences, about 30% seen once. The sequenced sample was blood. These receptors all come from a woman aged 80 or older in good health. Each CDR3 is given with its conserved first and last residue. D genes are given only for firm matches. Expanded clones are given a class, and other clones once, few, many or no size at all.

cdr3_nt: TGCAGTGCTAGCCCGCCCTCTAGCGGGGGTGCAGATACGCAGTATTTT
cdr3_aa: CSASPPSSGGADTQYF
v_call: TRBV20-1
j_call: TRBJ2-3
clone_size: many
d_call: TRBD2

cdr3_nt: TGCAGTGCTAGAGTAGGCCCGGGACAGGGCAAATATGGCTACACCTTC
cdr3_aa: CSARVGPGQGKYGYTF
v_call: TRBV20-1
j_call: TRBJ1-2
clone_size: many
d_call: TRBD1

cdr3_nt: TGTGCCAGCAGCCAATTGGGACAGGGTTCACTTGCAACTAATGAAAAACTGTTTTTT
cdr3_aa: CASSQLGQGSLATNEKLFF
v_call: TRBV3-1
j_call: TRBJ1-4
clone_size: -
d_call: TRBD1

cdr3_nt: TGTGCCAGCAGCTTAGCAGGGGGGGAGACCCAGTACTTC
cdr3_aa: CASSLAGGETQYF
v_call: TRBV7-9
j_call: TRBJ2-5
clone_size: many
d_call: -

cdr3_nt: TGTGCCAGCAGTCAGAGGGGGACTAGCGGGGCTACGGACACCGGGGAGCGGTTTTTT
cdr3_aa: CASSQRGTSGATDTGERFF
v_call: TRBV2
j_call: TRBJ2-2
clone_size: once
d_call: TRBD2

cdr3_nt: TGTGCCAGCAGCCCCAGCCGACAGGGGGGTGAAAAACTGTTTTTT
cdr3_aa: CASSPSRQGGEKLFF
v_call: TRBV7-2
j_call: TRBJ1-4
clone_size: -
d_call: TRBD1

cdr3_nt: TGTGCCAGCAGCTTAGCTAACAGGGCTGAAGCTTTCTTT
cdr3_aa: CASSLANRAEAFF
v_call: TRBV11-3
j_call: TRBJ1-1
clone_size: few
d_call: -

cdr3_nt: TGTGCCAGCAGCGGCCGACTAGCGGGGGGTACGTATGAGCAGTTCTTC
cdr3_aa: CASSGRLAGGTYEQFF
v_call: TRBV7-9
j_call: TRBJ2-1
clone_size: many
d_call: TRBD2

cdr3_nt: TGCAGTGCTAGGCTAGGGACAGGGGGCAACAATGAGCAGTACTTC
cdr3_aa: CSARLGTGGNNEQYF
v_call: TRBV20-1
j_call: TRBJ2-7
clone_size: few
d_call: TRBD1

cdr3_nt: TGCGCCAGCAGCCCTGGAAACGACAGGGTATTCGCAGATACGCAGTATTTT
cdr3_aa: CASSPGNDRVFADTQYF
v_call: TRBV5-1
j_call: TRBJ2-3
clone_size: many
d_call: TRBD1

cdr3_nt: TGTGCCAGCAGCCAAGCCGGGGGGGCCGTTGGCAATGAGCAGTTCTTC
cdr3_aa: CASSQAGGAVGNEQFF
v_call: TRBV3-1
j_call: TRBJ2-1
clone_size: many
d_call: TRBD2

cdr3_nt: TGTGCCATCAGGCCTACTAGCGGGCCTAGAAATGAGCAGTTCTTC
cdr3_aa: CAIRPTSGPRNEQFF
v_call: TRBV10-3
j_call: TRBJ2-1
clone_size: many
d_call: TRBD2

cdr3_nt: TGTGCCAGCAGTCAACAGGGAGGTCGGCAGCCCCAGCATTTT
cdr3_aa: CASSQQGGRQPQHF
v_call: TRBV12-3/TRBV12-4
j_call: TRBJ1-5
clone_size: few
d_call: -

cdr3_nt: TGTGCCAGCAGTTACCTGGCTTCCGACAGGGTTTTAATTGATGAGCAGTTCTTC
cdr3_aa: CASSYLASDRVLIDEQFF
v_call: TRBV2
j_call: TRBJ2-1
clone_size: few
d_call: TRBD1

cdr3_nt: TGTGCCAGCAGTCTGGACAGGGAACGCGAGCAGTACTTC
cdr3_aa: CASSLDREREQYF
v_call: TRBV7-2
j_call: TRBJ2-7
clone_size: many
d_call: TRBD1

cdr3_nt: TGCGCCAGCAGCCAGAACAGCCAGGGGCCCCAGCATTTT
cdr3_aa: CASSQNSQGPQHF
v_call: TRBV4-1
j_call: TRBJ1-5
clone_size: -
d_call: -

cdr3_nt: TGCGCCAGCAGCCAAGGGTGGCCGACCGGGGAGCTGTTTTTT
cdr3_aa: CASSQGWPTGELFF
v_call: TRBV4-3
j_call: TRBJ2-2
clone_size: few
d_call: -

cdr3_nt: TGCGCCAGCAGCTTGGTAGGGACGTGGGGCTACACCTTC
cdr3_aa: CASSLVGTWGYTF
v_call: TRBV5-1
j_call: TRBJ1-2
clone_size: -
d_call: -

cdr3_nt: TGTGCCAGCTCACGAGACATGTCAACTAATGAAAAACTGTTTTTT
cdr3_aa: CASSRDMSTNEKLFF
v_call: TRBV18
j_call: TRBJ1-4
clone_size: few
d_call: -

cdr3_nt: TGTGCCAGCGGTCCCAGCGGGGGGGCAACCTACAATGAGCAGTTCTTC
cdr3_aa: CASGPSGGATYNEQFF
v_call: TRBV5-6
j_call: TRBJ2-1
clone_size: -
d_call: TRBD2

cdr3_nt: TGTGCCACGAGGGCTAGCCGGGGGCCGACAGATACGCAGTATTTT
cdr3_aa: CATRASRGPTDTQYF
v_call: TRBV5-6
j_call: TRBJ2-3
clone_size: -
d_call: -

cdr3_nt: TGCAGTGCCAGAGCCGGGACTAGCGGGGGGAGCTCCTACAATGAGCAGTTCTTC
cdr3_aa: CSARAGTSGGSSYNEQFF
v_call: TRBV20-1
j_call: TRBJ2-1
clone_size: few
d_call: TRBD2

cdr3_nt: TGTGCCAGCAGTGAACCCTTCAGGAGCTCCTACAATGAGCAGTTCTTC
cdr3_aa: CASSEPFRSSYNEQFF
v_call: TRBV6-4
j_call: TRBJ2-1
clone_size: -
d_call: -

cdr3_nt: TGTGCCAGCAGTCCGGGACATAGGACTGAAGCTTTCTTT
cdr3_aa: CASSPGHRTEAFF
v_call: TRBV27
j_call: TRBJ1-1
clone_size: many
d_call: -

cdr3_nt: TGTGCCAGCAGCTTCGGGCGGATCTCTGGCACAGATACGCAGTATTTT
cdr3_aa: CASSFGRISGTDTQYF
v_call: TRBV13
j_call: TRBJ2-3
clone_size: many
d_call: -

cdr3_nt: TGTGCCAGCAGGACCAGGCCTGAAGCTTTCTTT
cdr3_aa: CASRTRPEAFF
v_call: TRBV6-2/TRBV6-3
j_call: TRBJ1-1
clone_size: few
d_call: -

cdr3_nt: TGTGCCAGCAGCGTCGGGGGGATGAACACTGAAGCTTTCTTT
cdr3_aa: CASSVGGMNTEAFF
v_call: TRBV9
j_call: TRBJ1-1
clone_size: few
d_call: -

cdr3_nt: TGTGCCAGCAGCTTATGGGGACAGGGGACAGATACGCAGTATTTT
cdr3_aa: CASSLWGQGTDTQYF
v_call: TRBV7-2
j_call: TRBJ2-3
clone_size: many
d_call: TRBD1

cdr3_nt: TGTGCCAGCAAATCCCCGCGAGGCGTCAGTGGCTACACCTTC
cdr3_aa: CASKSPRGVSGYTF
v_call: TRBV6-5
j_call: TRBJ1-2
clone_size: few
d_call: -

cdr3_nt: TGTGCCAGCAGTTTACCCACAGGGGCCGAGCAGTACTTC
cdr3_aa: CASSLPTGAEQYF
v_call: TRBV28
j_call: TRBJ2-7
clone_size: many
d_call: TRBD1

cdr3_nt: TGTGCCAGCAGGTCCCACAGTGCAACTAATGAAAAACTGTTTTTT
cdr3_aa: CASRSHSATNEKLFF
v_call: TRBV2
j_call: TRBJ1-4
clone_size: -
d_call: -

cdr3_nt: TGTGCCAGCAGTTTTTTTAGGGAGGGTAGTGAGACCCAGTACTTC
cdr3_aa: CASSFFREGSETQYF
v_call: TRBV27
j_call: TRBJ2-5
clone_size: many
d_call: TRBD2

cdr3_nt: TGTGCCAGCAGCTTGACTACGGGGGGGGCCTTACCCTACGAGCAGTACTTC
cdr3_aa: CASSLTTGGALPYEQYF
v_call: TRBV7-8
j_call: TRBJ2-7
clone_size: many
d_call: TRBD2

cdr3_nt: TGCAGCGTTGAAAGGCAGGGGGCATGGGAGCAGTTCTTC
cdr3_aa: CSVERQGAWEQFF
v_call: TRBV29-1
j_call: TRBJ2-1
clone_size: many
d_call: TRBD1

cdr3_nt: TGTGCCAGCAGCTTTAGCGGGGGGGCTTACGAGCAGTACTTC
cdr3_aa: CASSFSGGAYEQYF
v_call: TRBV7-2
j_call: TRBJ2-7
clone_size: many
d_call: TRBD2

cdr3_nt: TGTGCCAGCAGCTCCCAGGATAGCAATCAGCCCCAGCATTTT
cdr3_aa: CASSSQDSNQPQHF
v_call: TRBV7-9
j_call: TRBJ1-5
clone_size: many
d_call: -

cdr3_nt: TGCAGTGCTAGAACTAGCGGGAGAGGTAATGAGCAGTTCTTC
cdr3_aa: CSARTSGRGNEQFF
v_call: TRBV20-1
j_call: TRBJ2-1
clone_size: once
d_call: TRBD2

cdr3_nt: TGTGCCAGCAGTTTAGGTCGGATTGGGAACACTGAAGCTTTCTTT
cdr3_aa: CASSLGRIGNTEAFF
v_call: TRBV12-3/TRBV12-4
j_call: TRBJ1-1
clone_size: -
d_call: -

cdr3_nt: TGCAGTGCTAGGGGGGCCTGGCTGGGGGAGCTGTTTTTT
cdr3_aa: CSARGAWLGELFF
v_call: TRBV20-1
j_call: TRBJ2-2
clone_size: -
d_call: -

cdr3_nt: TGTGCCCCTGGCGACAATGAGCAGTTCTTC
cdr3_aa: CAPGDNEQFF
v_call: TRBV7-9
j_call: TRBJ2-1
clone_size: -
d_call: -

cdr3_nt: TGTGCCAGCAGGAAAGACCGCTCCTATAATTCACCCCTCCACTTT
cdr3_aa: CASRKDRSYNSPLHF
v_call: TRBV27
j_call: TRBJ1-6
clone_size: many
d_call: -

cdr3_nt: TGCGCCAGCAGCCAATACCCGGCCGGGACGGAGAACACTGAAGCTTTCTTT
cdr3_aa: CASSQYPAGTENTEAFF
v_call: TRBV4-3
j_call: TRBJ1-1
clone_size: -
d_call: -

cdr3_nt: TGTGCCAGCAGTTATTTGGGGAACAATGAGCAGTTCTTC
cdr3_aa: CASSYLGNNEQFF
v_call: TRBV6-1
j_call: TRBJ2-1
clone_size: many
d_call: -

cdr3_nt: TGCAGTGTAGACGGAGCCTCCTACAATGAGCAGTTCTTC
cdr3_aa: CSVDGASYNEQFF
v_call: TRBV20-1
j_call: TRBJ2-1
clone_size: few
d_call: -

cdr3_nt: TGTGCCAGCAGTCCGTATAGCCTGGGACAGGGTTCCTACGAGCAGTACTTC
cdr3_aa: CASSPYSLGQGSYEQYF
v_call: TRBV7-2
j_call: TRBJ2-7
clone_size: many
d_call: TRBD1

cdr3_nt: TGTGCCAGCAGCTTAGTGGGGACCTACGAGCAGTACTTC
cdr3_aa: CASSLVGTYEQYF
v_call: TRBV7-2
j_call: TRBJ2-7
clone_size: many
d_call: -

cdr3_nt: TGTGCCAGCAGCGTAGGTCTTTCCCCGACCTACGAGCAGTACTTC
cdr3_aa: CASSVGLSPTYEQYF
v_call: TRBV9
j_call: TRBJ2-7
clone_size: many
d_call: -

cdr3_nt: TGTGCCAGCAGACCCGGGACAGGTTTCTGCGAGCAGTACTTC
cdr3_aa: CASRPGTGFCEQYF
v_call: TRBV28
j_call: TRBJ2-7
clone_size: once
d_call: TRBD1

cdr3_nt: TGCGCCAGCAGCTTGGGGGGGACAGATAACACTGAAGCTTTCTTT
cdr3_aa: CASSLGGTDNTEAFF
v_call: TRBV5-1
j_call: TRBJ1-1
clone_size: few
d_call: TRBD1

cdr3_nt: TGTGCCAGCAGCCAAGATGGAGCAAACATTCAGTACTTC
cdr3_aa: CASSQDGANIQYF
v_call: TRBV4-2
j_call: TRBJ2-4
clone_size: many
d_call: -

cdr3_nt: TGTGCCAGCCGGACAGGGGGACCCAATCAGCCCCAGCATTTT
cdr3_aa: CASRTGGPNQPQHF
v_call: TRBV6-6
j_call: TRBJ1-5
clone_size: -
d_call: TRBD1

cdr3_nt: TGTGCCAGCAGGGGGGGAGTATACCAAGAGACCCAGTACTTC
cdr3_aa: CASRGGVYQETQYF
v_call: TRBV2
j_call: TRBJ2-5
clone_size: many
d_call: -

cdr3_nt: TGCAGCGTTAAAACCGGAAGGACAGGCTCTTACGAGCAGTACTTC
cdr3_aa: CSVKTGRTGSYEQYF
v_call: TRBV29-1
j_call: TRBJ2-7
clone_size: many
d_call: TRBD1

cdr3_nt: TGCGCCAGCAGCCAGGGACTAGCGACTGGGGCCAACGTCCTGACTTTC
cdr3_aa: CASSQGLATGANVLTF
v_call: TRBV5-1
j_call: TRBJ2-6
clone_size: many
d_call: TRBD2

cdr3_nt: TGTGCCAGCAGTTTCTCTGGGGGAATGGGGGGAACGTTTGGCTACACCTTC
cdr3_aa: CASSFSGGMGGTFGYTF
v_call: TRBV28
j_call: TRBJ1-2
clone_size: few
d_call: -

cdr3_nt: TGTGCCAGCAGCTTGGAGGAGGTTGGTTACGAGCAGTACTTC
cdr3_aa: CASSLEEVGYEQYF
v_call: TRBV5-6
j_call: TRBJ2-7
clone_size: many
d_call: -

cdr3_nt: TGTGCCAGTCTAGCGGGGGGGATGGATACGCAGTATTTT
cdr3_aa: CASLAGGMDTQYF
v_call: TRBV28
j_call: TRBJ2-3
clone_size: few
d_call: TRBD2

cdr3_nt: TGCAGTGCTGAGACAGGACCGAATGAAAAACTGTTTTTT
cdr3_aa: CSAETGPNEKLFF
v_call: TRBV20-1
j_call: TRBJ1-4
clone_size: -
d_call: -

cdr3_nt: TGTGCCAGCAGCAAACAGGGGCCGAGAGACGAGCAGTACTTC
cdr3_aa: CASSKQGPRDEQYF
v_call: TRBV7-2
j_call: TRBJ2-7
clone_size: -
d_call: TRBD1

cdr3_nt: TGTGCCAGCGCGGGACCAAACTACGGGCAGTACTTC
cdr3_aa: CASAGPNYGQYF
v_call: TRBV2
j_call: TRBJ2-5
clone_size: -
d_call: -